This T cell receptor (beta chain) was observed in a study of blood T cell repertoires in COVID-19 (dated by TCRdb to the early 2020s). Regarding the study in general: Samples from collaborators originated in the United States, Italy and Spain and spanned both the acute and convalescent phases of COVID-19. The material from the prospective study consisted of cDNA or gDNA derived from T cells, B-cell-depleted T cells, or PBMCs. Deeply sampled blood TCRbeta repertoires from subjects exposed to, actively infected with, or recovered from COVID-19 were included in the dataset. The repertoires were released in a freely available public database intended as a resource for research on the immune response to SARS-CoV-2. Samples came from the ongoing ImmuneRACE study (first 160 participants) plus 1,254 subjects from 6 global collaborators. The sample metadata nearly always contained a de-identified subject ID, COVID-19 status, age in years and sex. Where available, HLA class I and class II types were taken from metadata supplied by the sample provider and were not determined by assay-based typing. Here is what the overall study found, with its caveats: The quantity of clinical and demographic metadata differed by source and by participant and was supplied without curation.

Collaborating institutions collected whole blood in K2EDTA tubes following their own protocols. For TCRbeta analysis, collaborators shipped samples as frozen whole blood, isolated PBMCs, or DNA extracted from either of those sample types. Concerning this clone: The antigen this receptor binds is unknown. No base qualities exist here, and no much larger clone lies one base off it.

TCRbeta CDR3 regions were amplified from genomic DNA using the immunoSEQ Assay, a bias-controlled multiplex PCR. Per the source publication's procedure: The number of nucleated cells in each sample was estimated from the amplification of reference gene primers within the assay. To quantify the absolute abundance of each unique TCRbeta CDR3 rearrangement, sequence reads were collapsed and filtered. For each sample, productive Simpson clonality was calculated by taking the square root of Simpson's diversity index across productive rearrangements. The source is immuneACCESS, and TCRdb retained only in-frame sequences with V and J called. Part of the clones is not carried over; for the studies checked, unresolved V genes explain less than half of this, and the remainder is unexplained. Clone size and the V and J calls come from that table; the DNA yielded D and trimming. Present in this sample are around 81,000 clones, around 90% of which were seen just once. 6% to 8% of the sample is taken by the ten largest.

Counted from cysteine to phenylalanine, this CDR3 has 13 amino acids. Only the CDR3 DNA is retained, 39 bases long and in frame from the first base. V was cut back by 8 bases and J by 4 bases, leaving a gap of 13 bases between them. Sequences KGHDR (CDR1) and SFDVKD (CDR2) are obtained from the germline V gene. The sequenced sample consisted of peripheral blood. The V gene is TRBV24-1 and the J gene is TRBJ2-5; the D region possibly corresponds to TRBD2 (6 bases align). This TCR was recovered from a man in his sixties or seventies with acute or convalescent COVID-19. CDR3 protein: CATKGVGGETQYF. The sequence in DNA is TGTGCCACCAAGGGAGTCGGGGGAGAGACCCAGTACTTC.